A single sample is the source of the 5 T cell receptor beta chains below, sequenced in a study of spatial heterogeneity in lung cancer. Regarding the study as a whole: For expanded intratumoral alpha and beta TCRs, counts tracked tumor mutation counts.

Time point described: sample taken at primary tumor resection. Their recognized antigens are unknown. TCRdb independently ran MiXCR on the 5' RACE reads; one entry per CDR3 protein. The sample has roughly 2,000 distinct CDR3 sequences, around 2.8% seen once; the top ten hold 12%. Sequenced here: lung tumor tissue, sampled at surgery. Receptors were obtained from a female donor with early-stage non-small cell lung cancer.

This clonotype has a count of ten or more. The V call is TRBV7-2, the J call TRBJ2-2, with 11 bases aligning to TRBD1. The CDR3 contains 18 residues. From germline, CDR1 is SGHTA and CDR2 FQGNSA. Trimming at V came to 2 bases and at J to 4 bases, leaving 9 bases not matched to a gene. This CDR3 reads CASSLRGQGDLSTGELFF. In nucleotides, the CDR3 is TGTGCCAGCAGCTTAAGGGGACAGGGGGATTTGAGCACCGGGGAGCTGTTTTTT.

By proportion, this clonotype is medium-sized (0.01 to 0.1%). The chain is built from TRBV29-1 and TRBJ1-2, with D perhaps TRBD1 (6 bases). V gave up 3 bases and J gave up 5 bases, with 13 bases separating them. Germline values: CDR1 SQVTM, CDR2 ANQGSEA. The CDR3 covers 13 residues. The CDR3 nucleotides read TGCAGCGTTGAGGGGGCCTTTCGGTATGGCTACACCTTC. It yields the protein CSVEGAFRYGYTF.

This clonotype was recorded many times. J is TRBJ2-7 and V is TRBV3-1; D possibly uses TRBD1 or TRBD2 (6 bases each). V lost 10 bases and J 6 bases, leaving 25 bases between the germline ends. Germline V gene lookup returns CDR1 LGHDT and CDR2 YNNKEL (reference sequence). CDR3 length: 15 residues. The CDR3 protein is CANPKGGSKWREQYF. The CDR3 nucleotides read TGTGCCAACCCCAAGGGGGGTAGTAAGTGGCGCGAGCAGTACTTC.

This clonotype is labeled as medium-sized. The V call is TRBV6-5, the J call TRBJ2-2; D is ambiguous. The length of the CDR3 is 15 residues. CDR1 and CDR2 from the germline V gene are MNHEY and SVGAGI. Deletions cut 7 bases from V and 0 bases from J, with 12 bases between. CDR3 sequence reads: CASNRMSSNTGELFF. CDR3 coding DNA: TGTGCCAGCAATCGCATGAGCTCGAACACCGGGGAGCTGTTTTTT.

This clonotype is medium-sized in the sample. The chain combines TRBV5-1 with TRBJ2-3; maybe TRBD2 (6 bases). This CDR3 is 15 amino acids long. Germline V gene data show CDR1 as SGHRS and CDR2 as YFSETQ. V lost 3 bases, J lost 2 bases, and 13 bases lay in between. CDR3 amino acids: CASSSRTIDTDTQYF. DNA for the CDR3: TGCGCCAGCAGCTCGCGGACTATAGACACAGATACGCAGTATTTT.